A single sample gave rise to the 31 T cell receptor beta chains below, sequenced in a study of cytotoxic CD8 clonotypes in ibrutinib-treated CLL. Produced via immunoSEQ multiplex PCR; TCRdb's table is partial and in-frame only. The sample has just over 35,000 clones; 71% are singletons. This sample comprised PBMCs, obtained at disease progression, from a patient treated with ibrutinib. Every receptor here comes from a human donor with chronic lymphocytic leukemia.

This clone was observed a few times. The rearrangement joins TRBV7-9 to TRBJ1-5; tentatively, D is TRBD1 (6 bases). The V end was cut by 6 bases, the J end by 5 bases, with 14 bases between. The germline V gene has CDR1 SEHNR and CDR2 FQNEAQ (reference sequence). The CDR3 has 14 amino acids. The CDR3 loop is CASSGQGSHQPQHF. The CDR3 region has the DNA TGTGCCAGCAGTGGGCAGGGGTCGCATCAGCCCCAGCATTTT.

V and J are TRBV5-1 and TRBJ1-5, with D hard to call. V was clipped by 1 base and J by 7 bases, with 12 bases between them. CDR3 length: 14 residues. The germline V gene encodes CDR1 SGHRS and CDR2 YFSETQ. CDR3 protein: CASSLLGEEQPQHF. The DNA of the CDR3 is TGCGCCAGCAGCTTGTTGGGCGAAGAGCAGCCCCAGCATTTT.

This clone was picked up one time. V usage is TRBV2 and J usage is TRBJ1-1; D gene ambiguous. Trimming pared 0 bases from V and 8 bases from J, leaving 7 bases between. This CDR3 has 12 residues. Germline assignment: CDR1 SNHLY and CDR2 FYNNEI. The CDR3 DNA reads as TGTGCCAGCAGTGAAGCCTGGGGAGAAGCTTTCTTT. It codes for CASSEAWGEAFF.

This clone has a handful of counts. CDR3 sequence (DNA): TGCGCCAGCAGCCTAAAAGAGGGGCGGGAGGAGACCCAGTACTTC. Its translation is CASSLKEGREETQYF. The chain joins TRBV4-1 to TRBJ2-5; the match to TRBD2 covers 7 bases. With V trimmed by 4 bases and J by 5 bases, 10 bases remained unmatched. CDR3 length equals 15 residues. Germline lookup yields CDR1 MGHRA and CDR2 YSYEKL.

The chain employs TRBV7-8 and TRBJ2-1; D might be TRBD2 (5 bases). The CDR3 covers 14 residues. V was pared by 5 bases and J by 9 bases, with 17 bases between. CDR1 and CDR2 (germline): SGHVS, FQNEAQ. CDR3: CASSPGLVNGEQFF. The CDR3 DNA follows: TGTGCCAGCAGCCCAGGACTGGTAAACGGTGAGCAGTTCTTC.

V and J are TRBV6-5 and TRBJ1-1, with no clear D. Germline V CDR1 and CDR2: MNHEY, SVGAGI. The CDR3 covers 12 residues. The germline V and J ends were trimmed by 6 bases and 4 bases, with 9 bases remaining between them. The CDR3 region is CASSRIGTEAFF. Here the CDR3 DNA reads TGTGCCAGCAGCCGGATTGGCACTGAAGCTTTCTTT.

The rearrangement joins TRBV25-1 to TRBJ2-5; no reliable D call. Deletions cut 4 bases from V and 7 bases from J, with 10 bases between. Germline V CDR1 and CDR2: MGHDK, SYGVNS. The CDR3 extends over 12 amino acids. This CDR3 is CASSVGMGTQYF. Here the CDR3 DNA reads TGTGCCAGCAGTGTAGGGATGGGGACCCAGTACTTC.

V and J are TRBV7-6 and TRBJ1-1; D not resolved. The CDR3 runs to 14 residues. Trimming took 6 bases from V and 0 from J, leaving 11 bases between them. Germline V gene data show CDR1 as SGHVS and CDR2 as FNYEAQ. CDR3 DNA sequence: TGTGCCAGCAGTCGAATGACAATGAACACTGAAGCTTTCTTT. Translated, it gives CASSRMTMNTEAFF.

The chain joins TRBV10-3 to TRBJ2-7; either TRBD1 or TRBD2 may fit D (5 bases each). CDR1 ENHRY and CDR2 SYGVKD come from the germline V gene. CDR3 length equals 12 residues. Written as DNA, the CDR3 is TGTGCTACAAAGGGGAGCTCCTACGAGCAGTACTTC. Protein sequence: CATKGSSYEQYF.

This chain joins TRBV5-1 and TRBJ1-4, with 8 bases identical to TRBD1. Germline loops: CDR1 SGHRS, CDR2 YFSETQ. This CDR3 comprises 15 residues. J lost 8 bases, V lost 3 bases, and 9 bases had no gene match. The CDR3 nucleotides are TGCGCCAGCAGCTCTACCGGGACAGGTGGCGAAAAACTGTTTTTT. Its translation is CASSSTGTGGEKLFF.

V gene TRBV5-1 combines with J gene TRBJ1-2; perhaps TRBD1 as D (5 bases). CDR3 size: 15 residues. Trimming left V 6 bases short and J 7 bases short, with 22 bases between. The V gene's germline CDR1 is SGHRS and CDR2 YFSETQ. The CDR3 DNA follows: TGCGCCAGCACCCCAGACAGATCGTCGGTTGGTGGCTACACCTTC. It is translated as CASTPDRSSVGGYTF.

This chain connects TRBV5-1 to TRBJ1-1; no clear D. V lost 2 bases and J 5 bases, leaving 4 bases between the germline ends. CDR1 and CDR2 from the germline V gene are SGHRS and YFSETQ. The CDR3 has 11 amino acids. CDR3 in DNA: TGCGCCAGCAGCTTAGAGACTGAAGCTTTCTTT. This encodes CASSLETEAFF.

This sequence joins TRBV15 and TRBJ1-2; 9 nucleotides align to TRBD1. Germline V gene sequence: CDR1 LNHNV, CDR2 YYDKDF (reference sequence). CDR3 length: 15 amino acids. Trimming at V came to 2 bases and at J to 7 bases, leaving 8 bases not matched to a gene. In DNA form, the CDR3 reads TGTGCCACCAGCAGACCACAGGGGGCATTTGCTGGCTACACCTTC. Translation gives CATSRPQGAFAGYTF.

The chain carries TRBV11-2 and TRBJ2-1, with TRBD2 identical over 12 bases. Germline V CDR1 and CDR2: SGHAT, FQNNGV. This CDR3 contains 15 residues. V trimming: 5 bases; J trimming: 7 bases; junction bases outside the gene matches: 6. CDR3: CASSTASGGGNEQFF. DNA of the CDR3: TGTGCCAGCAGCACCGCTAGCGGGGGGGGGAATGAGCAGTTCTTC.

The count of this clone is one. The chain couples TRBV6-6 to TRBJ2-7, with 7 bases lining up with TRBD2. CDR1 MNHNY and CDR2 SVGAGI come from the germline V gene (reference sequence). With V trimmed by 0 bases and J by 0 bases, 5 bases remained unmatched. The CDR3 consists of 16 residues. The CDR3 is CASSYSSGGTSYEQYF. CDR3 nucleotide sequence: TGTGCCAGCAGTTACTCGTCCGGGGGGACCTCCTACGAGCAGTACTTC.

This chain connects TRBV5-1 to TRBJ1-6; D is perhaps TRBD1 (5 bases). The germline V gene encodes CDR1 SGHRS and CDR2 YFSETQ. With 4 bases removed from V and 5 bases from J, the gap between germline ends came to 16 bases. The CDR3 runs to 16 residues. In nucleotides, the CDR3 is TGCGCCAGCAGCCCCGGGACGGGCAGTAATAATTCACCCCTCCACTTT. Translating it yields CASSPGTGSNNSPLHF.

The chain uses TRBV4-1 and TRBJ2-5, with 9 bases aligning to TRBD2. With 0 bases clipped from V and 4 bases from J, the junction kept 12 bases outside the gene matches. The germline gives CDR1 MGHRA, CDR2 YSYEKL. The CDR3 length is 18 residues. The CDR3: CASSQEGRGGGALETQYF. The CDR3 region has the DNA TGCGCCAGCAGCCAAGAGGGCAGGGGCGGGGGGGCATTAGAGACCCAGTACTTC.

This clone was counted many times. The chain links TRBV10-3 to TRBJ2-5; D uncertain. Trimming left V 4 bases short and J 1 base short, with 13 bases between. The CDR3 covers 15 residues. CDR1 ENHRY and CDR2 SYGVKD come from the germline V gene. CDR3 DNA sequence: TGTGCCATCAGTGCCGATTTGGGAAGCCAAGAGACCCAGTACTTC. Its translation: CAISADLGSQETQYF.

The CDR3 loop is CASSLGTGVYEQYF. The CDR3 region has the DNA TGTGCCAGCAGCTTGGGGACAGGGGTCTACGAGCAGTACTTC. The V and J genes are TRBV7-9 and TRBJ2-7; 10 nucleotides align to TRBD1. The CDR3 is made up of 14 amino acids. Germline lookup yields CDR1 SEHNR and CDR2 FQNEAQ (reference sequence). V lost 3 bases and J lost 3; bases outside the gene matches: 2.

This chain joins TRBV29-1 and TRBJ1-1; 7 nucleotides line up with TRBD1. The germline V gene has CDR1 SQVTM and CDR2 ANQGSEA. Trimming took 6 bases from V and 4 from J; bases not matched to a gene: 11. The CDR3 consists of 14 residues. CDR3: CSVADRVYGTEAFF. The CDR3 DNA is TGCAGCGTAGCCGACAGGGTCTATGGCACTGAAGCTTTCTTT.

V and J are TRBV6-5 and TRBJ1-1; 7 nucleotides align to TRBD1. This CDR3 contains 14 residues. Germline CDR1 is MNHEY and CDR2 is SVGAGI. The junction had 3 bases not matched to a gene; V was cut back by 2 bases and J by 3 bases. The CDR3 is CASSYSQGDTEAFF. CDR3 in DNA: TGTGCCAGCAGTTACAGCCAGGGGGACACTGAAGCTTTCTTT.

In DNA form, the CDR3 reads TGTGCCAGCAGCTCCGGGACTAGCGCCTACAATGAGCAGTTCTTC. Encoded protein: CASSSGTSAYNEQFF. The chain links TRBV5-6 to TRBJ2-1, with 10 bases fitting TRBD2. The CDR3 is 15 amino acids. CDR1 SGHDT and CDR2 YYEEEE come from the germline V gene. Germline trimming cut 3 bases from V and 2 bases from J; bases unmatched to any gene: 2.

This chain uses TRBV25-1 with TRBJ1-2; no reliable D call. CDR3 length: 11 amino acids. The germline V and J ends were trimmed by 5 bases and 8 bases, with 9 bases remaining between them. Germline V CDR1 and CDR2: MGHDK, SYGVNS. CDR3 sequence (DNA): TGTGCCAGCAGTTTGTCCGGGGGCTACACCTTC. This sequence encodes CASSLSGGYTF.

This clone has just one count. The DNA of the CDR3 is TGTGCCAGCAGCCAATATGGCTCCTATAATTCACCCCTCCACTTT. Amino acid sequence: CASSQYGSYNSPLHF. J is TRBJ1-6 and V is TRBV16; D gene unclear. CDR1 and CDR2 (germline): KGHSY, FQNENV. The CDR3 is 15 residues long. V shed 1 base and J shed 0 bases, with 4 bases lying between them.

This clone has more than one count but fewer than ten. An end of the junction differs from the germline gene, which may be a read error. V usage is TRBV10-1 and J usage is TRBJ2-2, with 10 bases that match TRBD1. Germline V gene data show CDR1 as WNHNN and CDR2 as SYGVQD (reference sequence). The CDR3 extends over 17 amino acids. This chain's CDR3 is CASSVSGTGDGHRGAVF. DNA of the CDR3: TGCGCCAGCAGTGTTTCCGGGACAGGGGATGGACACCGGGGAGCTGTTTTT.

CDR3 region: CASSELETQYF. Here the CDR3 DNA reads TGTGCCAGCAGTGAATTGGAGACCCAGTACTTC. The genes are TRBV25-1 and TRBJ2-5; D ambiguous. The CDR3 is 11 residues long. V dropped 1 base and J dropped 5 bases, with 2 bases sitting between them. The germline V gene has CDR1 MGHDK and CDR2 SYGVNS.

The chain couples TRBV4-2 to TRBJ1-1; D remains unclear. The length of the CDR3 is 13 residues. Germline V CDR1 and CDR2: LGHNA, YNFKEQ. V shed 0 bases and J shed 6 bases, with 8 bases lying between them. The CDR3: CASSQDRRSEAFF. In DNA form, the CDR3 reads TGTGCCAGCAGCCAAGATCGCAGATCTGAAGCTTTCTTT.

The chain recombines TRBV27 with TRBJ2-6; perhaps D is TRBD1 or TRBD2 (5 bases each). Per the germline V gene, CDR1 is MNHEY and CDR2 is SMNVEV (reference sequence). Trimming took off 2 bases at V and 4 bases at J, with 18 bases between the two ends. The CDR3 length is 18 residues. The CDR3 sequence is CASSLETGTLGGANVLTF. In DNA form, the CDR3 reads TGTGCCAGCAGTTTAGAAACCGGGACCCTTGGCGGGGCCAACGTCCTGACTTTC.

The CDR3 region has the DNA TGTGCCAGCAGTCGGTCCACTGGAAACACCATATATTTT. Amino acids: CASSRSTGNTIYF. The gene calls are TRBV28 and TRBJ1-3; D call uncertain. Per the germline V gene, CDR1 is MDHEN and CDR2 is SYDVKM. With 5 bases removed from V and 2 bases from J, the gap between germline ends came to 7 bases. CDR3 length: 13 amino acids.

This chain connects TRBV5-6 to TRBJ1-5, with 7 positions matching TRBD1. Per germline, CDR1 SGHDT and CDR2 YYEEEE. The CDR3 covers 14 residues. V lost 3 bases, J lost 3 bases, and 3 bases stayed unmatched. The CDR3 protein is CASSWTGNNQPQHF. The CDR3 DNA sequence: TGTGCCAGCAGCTGGACAGGAAACAATCAGCCCCAGCATTTT.

The CDR3 loop is CASKSALGEQYF. In DNA, the CDR3 is TGTGCCAGCAAGTCGGCCCTGGGTGAGCAGTACTTC. The rearrangement joins TRBV7-8 to TRBJ2-7; D gene ambiguous. This CDR3 spans 12 amino acids. V lost 7 bases and J 7 bases, leaving 14 bases between the germline ends. The germline V gene encodes CDR1 SGHVS and CDR2 FQNEAQ.